One and the same sample provided the 15 T cell receptor beta chains below, sequenced in a study of early T cells in non-severe SARS-CoV-2 infection. TCRdb called the 5' RACE reads again in MiXCR, with one record for every CDR3 protein. The sample includes tens of thousands of distinct CDR3 sequences, around 15% of them seen just once. Sample: whole blood. Receptors were obtained from an adult who was a healthcare worker with PCR-confirmed SARS-CoV-2 infection or an uninfected control (not recorded which).

This clonotype showed up just a few times. The chain joins TRBV20-1 to TRBJ2-5; TRBD1 matches 9 bases. This CDR3 has 13 residues. V trimming: 5 bases; J trimming: 2 bases; junction bases outside the gene matches: 3. Per germline, CDR1 DFQATT and CDR2 SNEGSKA (reference sequence). CDR3 protein: CSAGGTGQETQYF. Written as DNA, the CDR3 is TGCAGTGCTGGGGGGACAGGGCAAGAGACCCAGTACTTC.

This clonotype was detected only a few times. The chain carries TRBV6-1 and TRBJ1-1; D ambiguous. This CDR3 spans 14 amino acids. V lost 0 bases and J lost 1, with 6 bases in between. Per the germline V gene, CDR1 is MNHNS and CDR2 is SASEGT. The CDR3 DNA is TGTGCCAGCAGTGAAGCTAGGTGGAACACTGAAGCTTTCTTT. It specifies CASSEARWNTEAFF.

This clonotype was seen only a few times. The chain has TRBV7-6 and TRBJ2-3, with 9 bases lining up with TRBD2. CDR1 and CDR2 (germline): SGHVS, FNYEAQ. The CDR3 extends over 15 amino acids. The junction had 9 bases not matched to a gene; V was cut back by 5 bases and J by 6 bases. CDR3 in amino acids: CASSRLAAGVDTQYF. CDR3 in DNA: TGTGCCAGCAGCCGACTAGCGGCTGGGGTGGATACGCAGTATTTT.

The DNA of the CDR3 is TGCAGTGCTAGATCGGGTCGACAGGGAGTCAATTCACCCCTCCACTTT. Translation gives CSARSGRQGVNSPLHF. The chain recombines TRBV20-1 with TRBJ1-6; 7 nucleotides line up with TRBD1. Germline assignment: CDR1 DFQATT and CDR2 SNEGSKA (reference sequence). J was trimmed by 7 bases and V by 2 bases; bases with no gene match: 11. The CDR3 covers 16 residues.

This chain connects TRBV7-9 to TRBJ1-1; tentatively, D is TRBD1 (6 bases). From germline, CDR1 is SEHNR and CDR2 FQNEAQ (reference sequence). V was shortened by 5 bases and J by 0 bases, with 13 bases between the two germline ends. The CDR3 spans 15 residues. The CDR3 spells CASSLGGHLNTEAFF. In DNA form, the CDR3 reads TGTGCCAGCAGCCTAGGGGGACACTTGAACACTGAAGCTTTCTTT. Variable domain in full (rest from reference TRBV7-9 and TRBJ1-1): DTGVSQNPRHKITKRGQNVTFRCDPISEHNRLYWYRQTLGQGPEFLTYFQNEAQLEKSRLLSDRFSAERPKGSFSTLEIQRTEQGDSAMYLCASSLGGHLNTEAFFGQGTRLTVV.

This clonotype occurred a few times. This rearrangement joins TRBV12-3 or TRBV12-4 to TRBJ2-2; 8 bases match TRBD2. The CDR3 is 18 residues long. With 1 base clipped from V and 4 bases from J, the junction kept 11 bases outside the gene matches. CDR3 amino acids: CASSLGGRLPKGTGELFF. The CDR3 DNA reads TGTGCCAGCAGTTTAGGCGGGAGGTTACCCAAGGGCACCGGGGAGCTGTTTTTT.

This clonotype showed up just a few times. The chain uses TRBV7-9 and TRBJ2-2; no clear D gene. This CDR3 has 10 residues. Trimming removed 3 bases from V and 7 bases from J, with 0 bases in between. CDR1 is SEHNR and CDR2 is FQNEAQ in the germline V gene (reference sequence). The CDR3 region is CASSFGELFF. The CDR3 coding sequence is TGTGCCAGCAGCTTCGGGGAGCTGTTTTTT.

This clonotype was found a few times. The chain couples TRBV5-1 to TRBJ1-2, with 8 bases fitting TRBD1. Germline trimming cut 4 bases from V and 8 bases from J; bases unmatched to any gene: 13. This CDR3 spans 15 amino acids. Germline CDR1 and CDR2: SGHRS and YFSETQ. DNA for the CDR3: TGCGCCAGCAGCCTAGGACAGGGCCCCACGCGGGGCTACACCTTC. Translating it yields CASSLGQGPTRGYTF. The entire variable domain, with the rest obtained from reference TRBV5-1 and TRBJ1-2, is as follows: KAGVTQTPRYLIKTRGQQVTLSCSPISGHRSVSWYQQTPGQGLQFLFEYFSETQRNKGNFPGRFSGRQFSNSRSEMNVSTLELGDSALYLCASSLGQGPTRGYTFGSGTRLTVV.

The V gene is TRBV10-3, the J gene TRBJ2-7; D unresolved. The CDR3 has 14 residues. V was trimmed by 2 bases and J by 1 base, leaving 9 bases between them. Germline V gene data show CDR1 as ENHRY and CDR2 as SYGVKD. CDR3 region: CAISENHASYEQYF. The CDR3 nucleotides are TGTGCCATCAGTGAGAACCACGCTTCCTACGAGCAGTACTTC.

This clonotype was seen at least ten times. This sequence joins TRBV5-1 and TRBJ1-6, with D tentatively TRBD1 (5 bases). This CDR3 contains 16 residues. Trimming pared 2 bases from V and 0 bases from J, leaving 9 bases between. Per germline, CDR1 SGHRS and CDR2 YFSETQ. In DNA, the CDR3 is TGCGCCAGCAGCTTTGGGGCGGTCTCCTATAATTCACCCCTCCACTTT. It yields the protein CASSFGAVSYNSPLHF.

This clonotype was recorded a few times. V usage is TRBV20-1 and J usage is TRBJ2-1, with 8 bases that match TRBD2. V dropped 5 bases and J dropped 0; count of bases not matched to a gene: 6. The CDR3 length is 15 residues. CDR1 DFQATT and CDR2 SNEGSKA come from the germline V gene (reference sequence). In DNA, the CDR3 is TGCAGTGCTTATAGCGGGATGAGCTCCTACAATGAGCAGTTCTTC. Translating gives CSAYSGMSSYNEQFF.

The genes are TRBV29-1 and TRBJ2-7; no definite D call. The CDR3 is 16 residues long. CDR1 is SQVTM, CDR2 ANQGSEA, per germline. V lost 3 bases and J lost 3, with 21 bases in between. CDR3 coding DNA: TGCAGCGTTGATGCCGGGCCCGCCGACCCCTTCTACGAGCAGTACTTC. Translated: CSVDAGPADPFYEQYF.

The chain employs TRBV7-9 and TRBJ1-5, with 8 bases fitting TRBD1. CDR1 and CDR2 (germline): SEHNR, FQNEAQ (reference sequence). V was pared by 3 bases and J by 4 bases, with 5 bases of the junction left unmatched. CDR3 length equals 15 residues. The CDR3 loop reads CASSFTGTGNQPQHF. CDR3 nucleotides: TGTGCCAGCAGCTTCACCGGGACAGGTAATCAGCCCCAGCATTTT. The full variable domain, in which reference TRBV7-9 and TRBJ1-5 provide the parts outside the CDR3, is DTGVSQNPRHKITKRGQNVTFRCDPISEHNRLYWYRQTLGQGPEFLTYFQNEAQLEKSRLLSDRFSAERPKGSFSTLEIQRTEQGDSAMYLCASSFTGTGNQPQHFGDGTRLSIL.

The chain uses TRBV6-5 and TRBJ1-1; possible D gene TRBD1, 5 bases. Per the germline V gene, CDR1 is MNHEY and CDR2 is SVGAGI. Between the trimmed V and J ends, which lost 5 bases and 4 bases, there was a span of 26 bases. There are 18 residues in the CDR3. The DNA of the CDR3 is TGTGCCAGCAGTCCCACAATTGGCAGGAGCCAAGGGGCCACTGAAGCTTTCTTT. Translating gives CASSPTIGRSQGATEAFF.

The chain couples TRBV19 to TRBJ1-5; the match to TRBD1 covers 7 bases. Germline-derived CDR1 and CDR2 are LNHDA and SQIVND (reference sequence). CDR3 size: 14 residues. J was trimmed by 6 bases and V by 7 bases; bases with no gene match: 9. CDR3 residues: CASTPNQGGQPQHF. CDR3 sequence (DNA): TGTGCCAGTACCCCCAATCAGGGGGGTCAGCCCCAGCATTTT. Full variable domain (outside the CDR3, taken from reference TRBV19 and TRBJ1-5): DGGITQSPKYLFRKEGQNVTLSCEQNLNHDAMYWYRQDPGQGLRLIYYSQIVNDFQKGDIAEGYSVSREKKESFPLTVTSAQKNPTAFYLCASTPNQGGQPQHFGDGTRLSIL.